This T cell receptor beta chain appears in the sequencing data of a study of OX40 agonist ivuxolimab in advanced cancers. CDR1 is SGHRS, CDR2 YFSETQ, per germline. The length of the CDR3 is 13 residues. Trimming removed 4 bases from V and 2 bases from J, with 10 bases in between. Data came from immunoSEQ multiplex PCR; TCRdb stores just in-frame clones and leaves some out. The repertoire holds 48,000 or so clones, with 90% to 95% as singletons. The chain uses TRBV5-1 and TRBJ2-7, with D perhaps assigned TRBD1 or TRBD2 (5 bases each). This sequence originates from an adult with an advanced solid tumor such as melanoma, head and neck, liver or kidney cancer. The sample in question was CD4+ or CD8+ T cells sorted from blood, obtained in a trial of the OX40 agonist ivuxolimab. The CDR3 DNA reads TGCGCCAGCAGCCAGGGACCAACCTACGAGCAGTACTTC. Residues: CASSQGPTYEQYF.